These T cell receptor beta chains were read from a single sample in a study of T cells in tumors after PD-1 blockade. Here immunoSEQ multiplex PCR was the method, and the copy in TCRdb shows in-frame clones only, minus some. In the table there are thousands of clones, about two thirds of which are singletons. The specimen was tumor tissue, collected after anti-PD-1 treatment. These receptors were obtained from a human donor with basal cell carcinoma. CDR3s include the opening cysteine and the closing phenylalanine or tryptophan. Clone size is stated in some rows and not others, as once, few, many or a class when expanded.

clone size	V gene	J gene	CDR3 protein
NA	TRBV19	TRBJ1-3	CASESSGNTIYF
NA	TRBV10-3	TRBJ2-1	CAISGQGAKYNEQFF
once	TRBV6-5	TRBJ2-2	CASSKGQGAVGELFF
NA	TRBV7-9	TRBJ2-5	CASNDNSGRGKTQYF
NA	TRBV5-5	TRBJ2-2	CASSLEAGRKGELFF
few	TRBV6-1	TRBJ1-4	CASRTGQGNNEKLFF
NA	TRBV28	TRBJ1-2	CASTASYGYTF
NA	TRBV5-4	TRBJ2-2	CASSPMSAGTGELFF
NA	TRBV5-6	TRBJ2-1	CASSYTGGDLQFF
NA	TRBV9	TRBJ2-7	CASSVDDYEQYF
NA	TRBV9	TRBJ2-5	CASSARQLETQYF
few	TRBV27	TRBJ1-6	CASSFALQDSPLHF
once	TRBV21-1	TRBJ1-4	CASSKTGTRPTNEKLFF
NA	TRBV28	TRBJ2-5	CASSRGTSGLYQETQYF
few	TRBV7-2	TRBJ2-5	CASSFMLAGGETQYF
medium-sized	TRBV5-6	TRBJ2-1	CASSFRLAGPEQFF
NA	TRBV9	TRBJ2-7	CASSVGQTYEQYF
NA	TRBV7-6	TRBJ2-7	CASSFDHTHEQYF
NA	TRBV24-1	TRBJ1-5	CATSDVGGVGQPQHF
NA	TRBV7-6	TRBJ2-3	CASSQRTSGGTDTQYF
once	TRBV30	TRBJ1-2	CAWGEQGRDYGYTF
NA	TRBV6-6	TRBJ2-7	CASSQGLSYEQYF
few	TRBV10-3	TRBJ2-1	CASNEDGSSYNEQFF
NA	TRBV4-1	TRBJ1-2	CASSQTGRSIGGRGGYGYTF